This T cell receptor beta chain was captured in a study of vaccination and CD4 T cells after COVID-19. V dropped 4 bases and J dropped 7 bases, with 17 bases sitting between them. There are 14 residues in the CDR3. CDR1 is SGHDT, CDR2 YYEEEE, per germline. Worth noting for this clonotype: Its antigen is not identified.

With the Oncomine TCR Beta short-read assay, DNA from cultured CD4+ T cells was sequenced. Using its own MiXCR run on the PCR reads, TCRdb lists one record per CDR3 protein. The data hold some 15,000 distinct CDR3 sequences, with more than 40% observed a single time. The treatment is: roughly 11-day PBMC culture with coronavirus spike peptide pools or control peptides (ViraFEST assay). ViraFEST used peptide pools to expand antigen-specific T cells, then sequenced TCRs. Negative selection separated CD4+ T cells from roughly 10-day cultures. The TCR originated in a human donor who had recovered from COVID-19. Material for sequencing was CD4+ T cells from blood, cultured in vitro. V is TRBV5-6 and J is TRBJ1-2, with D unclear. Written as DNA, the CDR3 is TGTGCCAGCAGCCGCCCCTCATCAATGGGTGGCTACACCTTC. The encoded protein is CASSRPSSMGGYTF.